A selection of T cell receptor beta chains follows, all from one sample in a study of shared clonotypes between healthy human individuals. Sequenced by immunoSEQ multiplex PCR; TCRdb stores in-frame clones only, minus some. The repertoire includes just over 2,000,000 clones, approximately 95% of them detected once, and 0.1% to 0.15% sits in the top ten. Specimen: naive CD4+ T cells sorted from blood. The receptors here all came from a man aged 18 to 30 in good health. Both conserved end residues are part of each CDR3. The D gene is left open where the match is weak. Rows give clone size only sometimes, using once, few, many, or a class for an expanded clone.

v_gene: TRBV7-2
abundance: NA
len: 14
j_gene: TRBJ2-7
d_gene: TRBD1
CDR3nt: TGTGCCAGCACCTTTCGACAGGGTGCCTACGAGCAGTACTTC
CDR3aa: CASTFRQGAYEQYF

v_gene: TRBV5-5
abundance: NA
len: 14
j_gene: TRBJ1-2
d_gene: NA
CDR3nt: TGTGCCAGCAGCTTGGCCGAGGTGAACTATGGCTACACCTTC
CDR3aa: CASSLAEVNYGYTF

v_gene: TRBV6-5
abundance: few
len: 14
j_gene: TRBJ1-4
d_gene: NA
CDR3nt: TGTGCCAGCAGTTACTCAGGGCCTAATGAAAAACTGTTTTTT
CDR3aa: CASSYSGPNEKLFF

v_gene: TRBV10-3
abundance: NA
len: 11
j_gene: TRBJ2-3
d_gene: NA
CDR3nt: TGTGCCATCAGATCAACAGATACGCAGTATTTT
CDR3aa: CAIRSTDTQYF

v_gene: TRBV7-2
abundance: NA
len: 15
j_gene: TRBJ2-2
d_gene: TRBD2
CDR3nt: TGTGCCAGCAGCCCCCCGGGACTAAACACCGGGGAGCTGTTTTTT
CDR3aa: CASSPPGLNTGELFF

v_gene: TRBV5-4
abundance: NA
len: 17
j_gene: TRBJ1-1
d_gene: NA
CDR3nt: TGTGCCAGCAGCTTGCGTGCCGACCCGAGGGCTCTCGCTGAAGCTTTCTTT
CDR3aa: CASSLRADPRALAEAFF

v_gene: TRBV5-4
abundance: NA
len: 13
j_gene: TRBJ2-7
d_gene: TRBD1
CDR3nt: TGTGCCAGCAACCGACAGGGGGTGCCCGAGCAGTACTTC
CDR3aa: CASNRQGVPEQYF

v_gene: TRBV19
abundance: NA
len: 14
j_gene: TRBJ1-5
d_gene: NA
CDR3nt: TGTGCCAGTAGTATCTTTACTCGGGATCAGCCCCAGCATTTT
CDR3aa: CASSIFTRDQPQHF

v_gene: TRBV5-1
abundance: NA
len: 15
j_gene: TRBJ2-3
d_gene: NA
CDR3nt: TGCGCCAGCAGTCTGGAGGGGAATAGCGCAGATACGCAGTATTTT
CDR3aa: CASSLEGNSADTQYF

v_gene: TRBV5-1
abundance: NA
len: 15
j_gene: TRBJ1-1
d_gene: NA
CDR3nt: TGCGCCAGCAGCTTTCACGGGGCCGGGAACACTGAAGCTTTCTTT
CDR3aa: CASSFHGAGNTEAFF

v_gene: TRBV28
abundance: NA
len: 15
j_gene: TRBJ2-7
d_gene: TRBD2
CDR3nt: TGTGCCAGCAGCACCGCTAGCGGGGGGGCCCACGAGCAGTACTTC
CDR3aa: CASSTASGGAHEQYF

v_gene: TRBV28
abundance: NA
len: 12
j_gene: TRBJ2-5
d_gene: NA
CDR3nt: TGTGCCAGCAGTTCGGTTGAGAGGACCCAGTACTTC
CDR3aa: CASSSVERTQYF

v_gene: TRBV30
abundance: NA
len: 13
j_gene: TRBJ1-6
d_gene: TRBD1
CDR3nt: TGTGCCTGGATGGACAGGGAGATGGCACCCCTCCACTTT
CDR3aa: CAWMDREMAPLHF

v_gene: TRBV19
abundance: NA
len: 14
j_gene: TRBJ2-2
d_gene: NA
CDR3nt: TGTGCCACCCGAGACAGGGGAGGGACCGGGGAGCTGTTTTTT
CDR3aa: CATRDRGGTGELFF

v_gene: TRBV6-1
abundance: NA
len: 12
j_gene: TRBJ1-4
d_gene: NA
CDR3nt: TGTGCCAGCAGTCCCCCGGGCGGGAAACTGTTTTTT
CDR3aa: CASSPPGGKLFF

v_gene: TRBV6-1
abundance: NA
len: 16
j_gene: TRBJ1-3
d_gene: NA
CDR3nt: TGTGCCAGCAGTGAAGCAGGGGCGTTCGTTGGAAACACCATATATTTT
CDR3aa: CASSEAGAFVGNTIYF

v_gene: TRBV28
abundance: NA
len: 10
j_gene: TRBJ2-5
d_gene: NA
CDR3nt: TGTGCCAGCGGCCTGTGGTCCCAGTACTTC
CDR3aa: CASGLWSQYF

v_gene: TRBV6-6
abundance: NA
len: 13
j_gene: TRBJ2-7
d_gene: TRBD1
CDR3nt: TGTGCCAGCAGACACGACAGGGGTCACGAGCAGTACTTC
CDR3aa: CASRHDRGHEQYF

v_gene: TRBV5-4
abundance: once
len: 15
j_gene: TRBJ2-7
d_gene: TRBD1
CDR3nt: TGTGCCAGCAGCTTAGGGCAGGGGGTACCCTACGAGCAGTACTTC
CDR3aa: CASSLGQGVPYEQYF

v_gene: TRBV29-1
abundance: NA
len: 15
j_gene: TRBJ2-3
d_gene: TRBD2
CDR3nt: TGCAGCGCCGGGACTAGCGGGAGGTTGCCAGATACGCAGTATTTT
CDR3aa: CSAGTSGRLPDTQYF

v_gene: TRBV7-2
abundance: NA
len: 16
j_gene: TRBJ2-5
d_gene: NA
CDR3nt: TGTGCCAGCAGCTTAGGAGGCTTGGGCAGGGGAGAGACCCAGTACTTC
CDR3aa: CASSLGGLGRGETQYF

v_gene: TRBV4-1
abundance: NA
len: 15
j_gene: TRBJ1-6
d_gene: NA
CDR3nt: TGCGCCAGCAGCCAAGCACAGGGTCCTAATTCACCCCTCCACTTT
CDR3aa: CASSQAQGPNSPLHF

v_gene: TRBV4-1
abundance: NA
len: 15
j_gene: TRBJ2-1
d_gene: TRBD2
CDR3nt: TGCGCCAGCAGCCAATTGGCGGGAGCCCACAATGAGCAGTTCTTC
CDR3aa: CASSQLAGAHNEQFF

v_gene: TRBV7-6
abundance: once
len: 12
j_gene: TRBJ2-5
d_gene: NA
CDR3nt: TGTGCCAGCAGCTTAGATTCTGAGACCCAGTACTTC
CDR3aa: CASSLDSETQYF

v_gene: TRBV5-1
abundance: NA
len: 16
j_gene: TRBJ2-3
d_gene: NA
CDR3nt: TGCGCCAGCAGCGCCGGCTTGACGGGATTACCAGATACGCAGTATTTT
CDR3aa: CASSAGLTGLPDTQYF

v_gene: TRBV27
abundance: once
len: 16
j_gene: TRBJ1-6
d_gene: TRBD1
CDR3nt: TGTGCCAGCAGTTTCGGGAATACAGGGGTTAATTCACCCCTCCACTTT
CDR3aa: CASSFGNTGVNSPLHF

v_gene: TRBV27
abundance: NA
len: 16
j_gene: TRBJ2-1
d_gene: TRBD1
CDR3nt: TGTGCCAGCAGAAAAACCGGGACAGGGTCCTACAATGAGCAGTTCTTC
CDR3aa: CASRKTGTGSYNEQFF

v_gene: TRBV7-7
abundance: NA
len: 14
j_gene: TRBJ2-2
d_gene: NA
CDR3nt: TGTGCTAGCAGCCCCGAGGAGATCACCGGGGAGCTGTTTTTT
CDR3aa: CASSPEEITGELFF

v_gene: TRBV6-5
abundance: NA
len: 15
j_gene: TRBJ2-7
d_gene: TRBD2
CDR3nt: TGTGCCAGCAGTTTAGCGGGGGGGGTTCCCTACGAGCAGTACTTC
CDR3aa: CASSLAGGVPYEQYF

v_gene: TRBV7-2
abundance: few
len: 13
j_gene: TRBJ1-6
d_gene: NA
CDR3nt: TGTGCCAGCAGCTTAGGGACAGCCCCGACCCTCCACTTT
CDR3aa: CASSLGTAPTLHF

v_gene: TRBV7-2
abundance: NA
len: 14
j_gene: TRBJ2-7
d_gene: NA
CDR3nt: TGTGCCAGCAGCTTATGGGCGAGCTCCTACGAGCAGTACTTC
CDR3aa: CASSLWASSYEQYF

v_gene: TRBV10-3
abundance: NA
len: 13
j_gene: TRBJ2-1
d_gene: NA
CDR3nt: TGTGCCATCAGTTCTGGGGCGAGCGATGAGCAGTTCTTC
CDR3aa: CAISSGASDEQFF

v_gene: TRBV10-3
abundance: NA
len: 16
j_gene: TRBJ1-5
d_gene: NA
CDR3nt: TGTGCCATCAGTGAGAGGTCAGGGAGTGCCTATCAGCCCCAGCATTTT
CDR3aa: CAISERSGSAYQPQHF

v_gene: TRBV28
abundance: once
len: 16
j_gene: TRBJ1-2
d_gene: NA
CDR3nt: TGTGCCAGCAGTTTATATTTAGGCAGGGGATGGTATGGCTACACCTTC
CDR3aa: CASSLYLGRGWYGYTF

v_gene: TRBV10-3
abundance: NA
len: 14
j_gene: TRBJ2-1
d_gene: TRBD2
CDR3nt: TGTGCCATCAGTGAATTGGGACTAGTGAGTGAGCAGTTCTTC
CDR3aa: CAISELGLVSEQFF

v_gene: TRBV19
abundance: NA
len: 15
j_gene: TRBJ2-2
d_gene: TRBD2
CDR3nt: TGTGCCAGTAGTACAGGACTAGCTGGTACCGGGGAGCTGTTTTTT
CDR3aa: CASSTGLAGTGELFF

v_gene: TRBV12-5
abundance: NA
len: 16
j_gene: TRBJ2-7
d_gene: TRBD1
CDR3nt: TGTGCTAGTGGTTTTGCCCCGGGACAGAGCTCCTACGAGCAGTACTTC
CDR3aa: CASGFAPGQSSYEQYF

v_gene: TRBV19
abundance: NA
len: 15
j_gene: TRBJ2-7
d_gene: NA
CDR3nt: TGTGCCAGTAGTCTTGGATTGTCAGGGGACTACGAGCAGTACTTC
CDR3aa: CASSLGLSGDYEQYF

v_gene: TRBV5-1
abundance: NA
len: 15
j_gene: TRBJ2-3
d_gene: NA
CDR3nt: TGCGCCAGCAGCTCCCTAACCGGGAGCACAGATACGCAGTATTTT
CDR3aa: CASSSLTGSTDTQYF

v_gene: TRBV28
abundance: NA
len: 15
j_gene: TRBJ1-5
d_gene: TRBD1
CDR3nt: TGTGCCACGGTGGACAGGGTGGAGATCAATCAGCCCCAGCATTTT
CDR3aa: CATVDRVEINQPQHF

v_gene: TRBV6-5
abundance: NA
len: 13
j_gene: TRBJ2-5
d_gene: NA
CDR3nt: TGTGCCAGCACCCTACCTGGGACAGAGACCCAGTACTTC
CDR3aa: CASTLPGTETQYF

v_gene: TRBV10-3
abundance: NA
len: 16
j_gene: TRBJ1-4
d_gene: NA
CDR3nt: TGTGCCATCAGTGAAGGTGCCGGGACCGGTAATGAAAAACTGTTTTTT
CDR3aa: CAISEGAGTGNEKLFF

v_gene: TRBV7-2
abundance: once
len: 16
j_gene: TRBJ2-3
d_gene: TRBD2
CDR3nt: TGTGCCAGCAGTCCCGGACTAGCGGGTAGCACAGATACGCAGTATTTT
CDR3aa: CASSPGLAGSTDTQYF

v_gene: TRBV10-2
abundance: NA
len: 14
j_gene: TRBJ2-5
d_gene: NA
CDR3nt: TGCGCCAGCAGTGAGTACCCCAGTCAAGGGGGCCAGTACTTC
CDR3aa: CASSEYPSQGGQYF

v_gene: TRBV19
abundance: NA
len: 15
j_gene: TRBJ2-5
d_gene: NA
CDR3nt: TGTGCCAGTAGTGGGACGACAGGATTCCAAGAGACCCAGTACTTC
CDR3aa: CASSGTTGFQETQYF

v_gene: TRBV10-3
abundance: NA
len: 13
j_gene: TRBJ2-5
d_gene: NA
CDR3nt: TGTGCCATCAGTGTGTCTAGGGAGGAGACCCAGTACTTC
CDR3aa: CAISVSREETQYF